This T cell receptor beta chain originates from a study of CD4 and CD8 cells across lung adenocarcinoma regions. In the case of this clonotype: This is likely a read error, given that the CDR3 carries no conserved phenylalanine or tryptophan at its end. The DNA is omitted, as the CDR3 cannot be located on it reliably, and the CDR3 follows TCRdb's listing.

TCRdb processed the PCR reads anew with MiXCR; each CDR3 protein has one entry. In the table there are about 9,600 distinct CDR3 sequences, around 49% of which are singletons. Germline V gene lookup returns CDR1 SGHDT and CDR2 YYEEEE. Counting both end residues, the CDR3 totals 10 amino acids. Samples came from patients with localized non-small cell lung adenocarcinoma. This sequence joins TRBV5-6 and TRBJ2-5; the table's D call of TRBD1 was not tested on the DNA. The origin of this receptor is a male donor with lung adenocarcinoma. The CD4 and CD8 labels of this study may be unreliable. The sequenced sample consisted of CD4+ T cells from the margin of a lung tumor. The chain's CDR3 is CATWAASSGP.